This entry lists 8 T cell receptor beta chains sequenced from one sample in a study of response to subunit inactivated influenza vaccine. TCRdb reanalysed the RT-PCR reads using MiXCR and keeps one entry per CDR3 protein. Of about 800,000 distinct CDR3 sequences listed, around 20% were seen once; the top ten hold more than 8.5%. The input for sequencing was PBMCs from blood, taken 4 to 6 days after vaccination. The receptors shown here come from a man between 50 and 59 years old who received an inactivated influenza vaccine.

This clonotype was counted between two and nine times. This chain links TRBV11-1 with TRBJ2-7; 7 bases line up with TRBD1. Looked up from germline, CDR1 is SGHAT and CDR2 is FQDESV (reference sequence). V shed 5 bases and J 5 bases; nucleotides not matched to a gene: 21. The CDR3 covers 18 residues. The CDR3 region is CASSPRAGYRGKWNEQYF. CDR3 in DNA: TGTGCCAGCAGCCCACGCGCAGGATACAGGGGCAAGTGGAACGAGCAGTACTTC.

V usage is TRBV2 and J usage is TRBJ1-1; 8 nucleotides line up with TRBD1. The V segment lost 4 bases and the J segment 0 bases; nucleotides outside the gene matches: 4. This CDR3 has 15 amino acids. CDR1 and CDR2 (germline): SNHLY, FYNNEI. CDR3 nucleotide sequence: TGTGCCAGCAGTGGACAGGGGATAATGAACACTGAAGCTTTCTTT. It specifies CASSGQGIMNTEAFF.

The chain has TRBV7-2 and TRBJ2-5, with D possibly matching TRBD1 (5 bases). The CDR3 spans 17 residues. V was clipped by 1 base and J by 2 bases, with 17 bases between them. From germline, CDR1 is SGHTA and CDR2 FQGNSA. The CDR3 sequence: CASSLVGAGFRQETQYF. CDR3 in DNA: TGTGCCAGCAGCTTAGTTGGGGCAGGGTTTAGACAAGAGACCCAGTACTTC.

This clonotype turned up a few times. V gene TRBV20-1 combines with J gene TRBJ1-2, with D unresolved. The V gene's germline CDR1 is DFQATT and CDR2 SNEGSKA (reference sequence). Trimming pared 8 bases from V and 3 bases from J, leaving 16 bases between. The CDR3 contains 13 residues. The CDR3 DNA reads as TGCAGTCCGAGTCCTGACTCCCACTATGGCTACACCTTC. It yields the protein CSPSPDSHYGYTF.

This clonotype was found many times. The chain is built from TRBV29-1 and TRBJ2-1; weak D call: TRBD1 (5 bases). The length of the CDR3 is 11 residues. V lost 3 bases to trimming and J lost 5 bases, with 5 bases between them. Germline CDR1 SQVTM, CDR2 ANQGSEA. This CDR3 reads CSVDRDNEQFF. The CDR3 region has the DNA TGCAGCGTTGACAGGGACAATGAGCAGTTCTTC.

Written as DNA, the CDR3 is TGCAGTGCTAGAGAGTGGGGGCTCTCCTACGAGCAGTACTTC. It translates to CSAREWGLSYEQYF. The rearrangement joins TRBV20-1 to TRBJ2-7; the D gene is possibly TRBD1 (6 bases). The CDR3 length is 14 residues. V was clipped by 0 bases and J by 0 bases, with 9 bases between them. The germline gives CDR1 DFQATT, CDR2 SNEGSKA (reference sequence).

The sample holds a few counts of this clonotype. This chain connects TRBV7-2 to TRBJ2-2, with D tentatively TRBD1 or TRBD2 (6 bases each). Trimming removed 7 bases from V and 2 bases from J, with 17 bases in between. This CDR3 contains 16 residues. The V gene's germline CDR1 is SGHTA and CDR2 FQGNSA. This CDR3 reads CASTFRSGGNTGELFF. The CDR3 coding sequence is TGTGCCAGCACCTTTCGATCCGGGGGCAACACCGGGGAGCTGTTTTTT.

In its sample, this clonotype was seen many times. This chain links TRBV30 with TRBJ2-4; D not resolved. The CDR3 spans 12 residues. CDR1 and CDR2 from the germline V gene are GTSNPN and SVGIG (reference sequence). V was trimmed by 3 bases and J by 9 bases, leaving 12 bases between them. CDR3 loop: CAWSPEWSIQYF. The CDR3 nucleotides read TGTGCCTGGAGCCCGGAGTGGAGCATTCAGTACTTC.